This T cell receptor (beta chain) was profiled in a study of CD8 T cells in Susac syndrome. Concerning this clonotype: As yet, its antigen is unknown.

The CDR3 is 15 residues long. J was trimmed by 0 bases and V by 4 bases; bases with no gene match: 6. Germline V gene lookup returns CDR1 SEHNR and CDR2 FQNEAQ (reference sequence). After extraction with the RNeasy kit, roughly 0.5 to 1 ug of the RNA was reverse transcribed using random hexamers. By means of immunoSEQ multiplex PCR, TCR beta CDR3 spanning 54 Vbeta and 13 Jbeta underwent amplification. TCRdb used MiXCR to reprocess the immunoSEQ multiplex PCR reads, holding one entry per CDR3 protein. This sample carries 110,000 to 150,000 distinct CDR3 sequences, nearly 95% of them seen once, and the ten largest clones take around 0.29%. Findings and limits, study-wide: By the study's own acknowledgment, its TCR sequencing and HLA analysis included relatively few individuals.

The receptor's source is a human donor in good health. The sample was CD8+ T cells from PBMCs. The rearrangement uses TRBV7-9 and TRBJ2-7; 7 nucleotides match TRBD2. CDR3: CASSSTSRISYEQYF. CDR3 bases: TGTGCCAGCAGCTCGACTAGCCGTATCTCCTACGAGCAGTACTTC.